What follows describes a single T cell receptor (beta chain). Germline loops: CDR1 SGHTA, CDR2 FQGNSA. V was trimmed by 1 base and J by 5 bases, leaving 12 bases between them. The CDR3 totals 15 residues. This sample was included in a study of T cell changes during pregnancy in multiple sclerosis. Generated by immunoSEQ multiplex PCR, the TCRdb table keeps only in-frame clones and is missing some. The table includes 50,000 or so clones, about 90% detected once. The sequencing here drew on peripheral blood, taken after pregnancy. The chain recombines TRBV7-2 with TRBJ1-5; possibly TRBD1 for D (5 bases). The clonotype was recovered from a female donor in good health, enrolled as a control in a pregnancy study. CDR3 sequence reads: CASSLVGHVHQPQHF. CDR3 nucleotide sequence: TGTGCCAGCAGCTTAGTAGGACATGTCCATCAGCCCCAGCATTTT.